These 24 T cell receptor beta chains share one sample of origin, sequenced in a study of T cells in Graves' hyperthyroidism and ophthalmopathy. RNA transcripts were the template for amplifying TCR beta CDR3 regions. First-round RT-PCR with HTBI primers amplified the TCR CDR3 region. TCRdb re-analysed the multiplex PCR reads in MiXCR, keeping a single row per CDR3 protein. The sample comprises more than 350,000 distinct CDR3 sequences, approximately 14% of which are singletons, and under 25% rests with the top ten. The sequenced material came from blood. These receptors were obtained from a woman aged 55-70 years with Graves' ophthalmopathy.

This clonotype was seen repeatedly, ten times or more. This chain connects TRBV20-1 to TRBJ2-5; possibly TRBD2 for D (6 bases). This CDR3 spans 13 amino acids. Germline CDR1 is DFQATT and CDR2 is SNEGSKA (reference sequence). Trimming cost V 6 bases and J 4 bases, with 15 bases left between them. DNA of the CDR3: TGCAGTGCCCCCGGCCCAGCGGGAGAGACCCAGTACTTC. Amino acid sequence: CSAPGPAGETQYF.

This clonotype occurred many times. The gene calls are TRBV28 and TRBJ2-3; D assignment may be TRBD1 or TRBD2 (7 bases each). This CDR3 has 16 residues. Trimming took 3 bases from V and 2 from J, leaving 15 bases between them. Germline loops: CDR1 MDHEN, CDR2 SYDVKM. CDR3 DNA sequence: TGTGCCAGCAGTTTTATACAGGGGACTACCACAGATACGCAGTATTTT. Protein: CASSFIQGTTTDTQYF.

The table lists this clonotype with many counts. This chain connects TRBV11-2 to TRBJ2-3, with 7 nucleotides matching TRBD2. The CDR3 sequence is 15 residues long. CDR1 and CDR2 (germline): SGHAT, FQNNGV. Unmatched junction bases numbered 10, after V lost 6 bases and J lost 4 bases. The CDR3 DNA reads TGTGCCAGCAGAGCGGGACTTTCCGTTTCAGATACGCAGTATTTT. Translation: CASRAGLSVSDTQYF.

This clonotype came up a few times. The rearrangement links TRBV28 to TRBJ2-5; tentatively, D is TRBD2 (5 bases). This CDR3 spans 14 amino acids. V gave up 4 bases and J gave up 1 base, with 10 bases separating them. Germline values: CDR1 MDHEN, CDR2 SYDVKM. The CDR3: CASSYGGIQETQYF. The CDR3 DNA sequence: TGTGCCAGCAGTTACGGAGGAATCCAAGAGACCCAGTACTTC.

This clonotype was counted a few times. The rearrangement joins TRBV6-1 to TRBJ1-2; possible D gene TRBD1, 5 bases. Germline lookup yields CDR1 MNHNS and CDR2 SASEGT. CDR3 size: 12 residues. With 8 bases removed from V and 3 bases from J, the gap between germline ends came to 10 bases. The CDR3: CASWGGHYGYTF. The CDR3 DNA follows: TGTGCCAGCTGGGGCGGCCACTATGGCTACACCTTC.

This clonotype was seen more than once but under ten times. This may come from a read error, since a much larger clone is one base off. The genes are TRBV2 and TRBJ2-3; D uncertain. TRBJ1-5 explains the end of the DNA better; the J call may be wrong. Germline V CDR1 and CDR2: SNHLY, FYNNEI. The CDR3 is 16 amino acids. The CDR3 sequence: CASSEGRTTSTDTQHF. The CDR3 DNA sequence: TGTGCCAGCAGTGAAGGTCGTACCACTAGCACAGATACGCAGCATTTT.

Only one count was recorded for this clonotype. The rearrangement links TRBV5-1 to TRBJ2-3; D is possibly TRBD1 or TRBD2 (5 bases each). The CDR3 is 16 residues long. CDR1 is SGHRS and CDR2 is YFSETQ in the germline V gene. Deletions cut 3 bases from V and 3 bases from J, with 17 bases between. CDR3 amino acids: CASSSGLHEGTDTQYF. In DNA form, the CDR3 reads TGCGCCAGCAGCTCCGGACTCCACGAGGGGACAGATACGCAGTATTTT.

This clonotype was found many times. The CDR3 region has the DNA TGCAGTGCTTACCGGGACTACGTCTACAATGAGCAGTTCTTC. Protein sequence: CSAYRDYVYNEQFF. This chain joins TRBV20-1 and TRBJ2-1, with TRBD2 matching over 7 bases. V was pared by 5 bases and J by 3 bases, with 7 bases of the junction left unmatched. The V gene's germline CDR1 is DFQATT and CDR2 SNEGSKA (reference sequence). The CDR3 has 14 residues.

There are many counts of this clonotype. V gene TRBV11-2 combines with J gene TRBJ2-7; D tentatively reads TRBD1 or TRBD2 (5 bases each). The CDR3 contains 14 residues. The germline V gene encodes CDR1 SGHAT and CDR2 FQNNGV. Trimming left V 5 bases short and J 9 bases short, with 20 bases between. CDR3 bases: TGTGCCAGCAGCAAAGGCAATGGGGCCGAGGGGCAGTACTTC. Its translation is CASSKGNGAEGQYF.

This clonotype was detected ten times or more. J is TRBJ2-1 and V is TRBV10-3, with no clear D. Deletions cut 3 bases from V and 3 bases from J, with 12 bases between. Germline V CDR1 and CDR2: ENHRY, SYGVKD. This CDR3 is built from 15 residues. The CDR3 region is CAISDASGRYNEQFF. CDR3 bases: TGTGCCATCAGTGATGCCTCCGGCCGCTACAATGAGCAGTTCTTC.

The chain has TRBV2 and TRBJ2-7; D assignment may be TRBD1 or TRBD2 (6 bases each). Trimming removed 4 bases at V and 1 base at J, with 11 bases between. The germline CDR1 and CDR2 sequences are SNHLY and FYNNEI. CDR3 length equals 14 residues. CDR3 sequence: CASSGPGASYEQYF. CDR3 DNA sequence: TGTGCCAGCAGTGGACCGGGGGCTTCCTACGAGCAGTACTTC.

The CDR3 sequence is CASSVDTFGYEQYF. In nucleotides, the CDR3 is TGTGCCAGCAGCGTAGATACTTTCGGCTACGAGCAGTACTTC. The rearrangement links TRBV9 to TRBJ2-7; D is uncertain. The germline CDR1 and CDR2 sequences are SGDLS and YYNGEE. V lost 0 bases and J 3 bases, leaving 10 bases between the germline ends. The CDR3 has 14 amino acids.

This clonotype was seen repeatedly, ten times or more. V usage is TRBV12-3 or TRBV12-4 and J usage is TRBJ2-1; TRBD2 is a possible D gene (8 bases). V was shortened by 2 bases and J by 6 bases, with 17 bases between the two germline ends. This CDR3 contains 16 residues. The CDR3 region is CASSLWGLGQANEQFF. CDR3 DNA sequence: TGTGCCAGCAGTTTATGGGGACTAGGACAGGCCAATGAGCAGTTCTTC.

This clonotype was seen ten or more times. The chain couples TRBV2 to TRBJ2-2; 7 positions match TRBD1. Looked up from germline, CDR1 is SNHLY and CDR2 is FYNNEI. The CDR3 runs 16 residues. With V trimmed by 6 bases and J by 5 bases, 12 bases remained unmatched. The CDR3 DNA is TGTGCCAGCAGCCCTCACAAGACAGGGAATACCGGGGAGCTGTTTTTT. Residues: CASSPHKTGNTGELFF.

Ten or more counts support this clonotype. The genes are TRBV13 and TRBJ2-5, with 12 bases identical to TRBD2. J was trimmed by 5 bases and V by 0 bases; bases with no gene match: 10. The CDR3 runs 18 residues. The germline gives CDR1 PRHDT, CDR2 FYEKMQ (reference sequence). The DNA for the CDR3 is TGTGCCAGCAGCTTAGGATCTAGCGGGAGGGCCTCCCATGAGACCCAGTACTTC. It yields the protein CASSLGSSGRASHETQYF. Full variable domain (outside the CDR3, taken from reference TRBV13 and TRBJ2-5): AAGVIQSPRHLIKEKRETATLKCYPIPRHDTVYWYQQGPGQDPQFLISFYEKMQSDKGSIPDRFSAQQFSDYHSELNMSSLELGDSALYFCASSLGSSGRASHETQYFGPGTRLLVL.

This clonotype was recorded at least ten times. The rearrangement joins TRBV2 to TRBJ1-1, with 8 positions matching TRBD1. Germline lookup yields CDR1 SNHLY and CDR2 FYNNEI. The CDR3 totals 12 residues. The junction had 3 bases not matched to a gene; V was cut back by 9 bases and J by 3 bases. The CDR3 DNA sequence: TGTGCCAGTCGGACAGGGCACACTGAAGCTTTCTTT. This gives the protein CASRTGHTEAFF.

This clonotype was counted many times. The chain couples TRBV24-1 to TRBJ2-5; no clear D gene. Trimming stripped 2 bases from V and 1 base from J, with 10 bases between. The CDR3 loop spans 15 amino acids. Germline-derived CDR1 and CDR2 are KGHDR and SFDVKD. The CDR3 nucleotides are TGTGCCACCAGTGATTCCTCGCCAGCCCAAGAGACCCAGTACTTC. Residues: CATSDSSPAQETQYF.

The chain links TRBV9 to TRBJ2-3, with D uncertain. V was cut by 3 bases and J by 7 bases, with 21 bases left in between. The length of the CDR3 is 16 residues. The V gene's germline CDR1 is SGDLS and CDR2 YYNGEE. The CDR3 sequence is CASSAEVEHGVYTQYF. The CDR3 bases are TGTGCCAGCAGCGCAGAGGTAGAACATGGAGTTTATACGCAGTATTTT.

In this sample, this clonotype turned up many times. V usage is TRBV5-6 and J usage is TRBJ1-5; possibly TRBD1 for D (5 bases). Germline loops: CDR1 SGHDT, CDR2 YYEEEE. Trimming stripped 1 base from V and 1 base from J, with 9 bases between. This CDR3 is 15 amino acids long. Here the CDR3 DNA reads TGTGCCAGCAGCTTGACGGGGGAGAGCAATCAGCCCCAGCATTTT. It codes for CASSLTGESNQPQHF.

In this sample, this clonotype turned up a few times. V usage is TRBV20-1 and J usage is TRBJ2-7; 9 bases map to TRBD2. The germline V gene has CDR1 DFQATT and CDR2 SNEGSKA (reference sequence). J was trimmed by 4 bases and V by 0 bases; bases with no gene match: 7. The CDR3 covers 15 residues. This CDR3 is CSARDEASGKYEQYF. CDR3 nucleotides: TGCAGTGCTAGAGATGAGGCTAGCGGGAAATACGAGCAGTACTTC.

This clonotype was picked up many times. The chain uses TRBV30 and TRBJ2-3; D not resolved. This CDR3 has 10 amino acids. Germline lookup yields CDR1 GTSNPN and CDR2 SVGIG (reference sequence). Trimming cost V 0 bases and J 8 bases, with 3 bases left between them. The CDR3 protein is CAWSVRTQYF. The CDR3 nucleotides read TGTGCCTGGAGTGTACGTACGCAGTATTTT.

This clonotype occurred a few times. This chain joins TRBV5-1 and TRBJ2-5, with TRBD1 matching 10 bases. V trimming: 4 bases; J trimming: 1 base; junction bases outside the gene matches: 4. Germline loops: CDR1 SGHRS, CDR2 YFSETQ. The CDR3 has 15 amino acids. CDR3 bases: TGCGCCAGCAGCGCGGGACAGGGGATCCAAGAGACCCAGTACTTC. Translated, it gives CASSAGQGIQETQYF. Supplemented by reference TRBV5-1 and TRBJ2-5, the full variable domain reads KAGVTQTPRYLIKTRGQQVTLSCSPISGHRSVSWYQQTPGQGLQFLFEYFSETQRNKGNFPGRFSGRQFSNSRSEMNVSTLELGDSALYLCASSAGQGIQETQYFGPGTRLLVL.

This clonotype was detected many times. The CDR3 sequence is CASSESGLLAAGYTF. CDR3 DNA: TGTGCCAGCAGCGAGTCCGGCTTACTCGCGGCGGGCTACACCTTC. The chain has TRBV13 and TRBJ1-2; no reliable D call. Germline V gene lookup returns CDR1 PRHDT and CDR2 FYEKMQ (reference sequence). The length of the CDR3 is 15 residues. V shed 5 bases and J shed 8 bases, with 21 bases lying between them.

This clonotype was counted only a few times. V gene TRBV18 combines with J gene TRBJ2-2; D is unresolved. This CDR3 is 15 amino acids long. Deletions cut 6 bases from V and 6 bases from J, with 17 bases between. The germline V gene encodes CDR1 KGHSH and CDR2 LQKENI. The CDR3 DNA reads as TGTGCCAGCTCTCCTCTCCTCGGAGACGCCGGGGAGCTGTTTTTT. The encoded protein is CASSPLLGDAGELFF.